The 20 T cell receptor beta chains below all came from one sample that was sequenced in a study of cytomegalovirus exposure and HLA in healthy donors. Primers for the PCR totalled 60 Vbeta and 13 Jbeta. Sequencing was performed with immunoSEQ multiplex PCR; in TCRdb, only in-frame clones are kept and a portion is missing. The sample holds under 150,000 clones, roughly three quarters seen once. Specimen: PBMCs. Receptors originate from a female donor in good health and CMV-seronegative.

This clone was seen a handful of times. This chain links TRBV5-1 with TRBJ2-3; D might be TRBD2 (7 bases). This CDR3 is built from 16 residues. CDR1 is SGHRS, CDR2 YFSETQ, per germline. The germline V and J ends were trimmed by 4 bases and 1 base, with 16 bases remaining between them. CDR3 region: CASSRDGGGGTDTQYF. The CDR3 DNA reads TGCGCCAGCAGCAGGGACGGCGGGGGCGGCACAGATACGCAGTATTTT.

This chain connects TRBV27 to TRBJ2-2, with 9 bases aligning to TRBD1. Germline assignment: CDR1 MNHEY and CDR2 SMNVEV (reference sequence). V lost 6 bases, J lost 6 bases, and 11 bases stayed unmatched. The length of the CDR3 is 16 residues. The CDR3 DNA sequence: TGTGCCAGCAGCACGGGGACAGGGAAGGGGGCCGGGGAGCTGTTTTTT. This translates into CASSTGTGKGAGELFF.

The CDR3 is CASSSIAGGQDTQYF. The CDR3 DNA is TGTGCCAGCAGTTCAATAGCGGGAGGGCAGGATACGCAGTATTTT. The J gene is TRBJ2-3, the V gene TRBV6-4, with 11 nucleotides matching TRBD2. V lost 5 bases, J lost 6 bases, and 7 bases stayed unmatched. Germline assignment: CDR1 MRHNA and CDR2 SNTAGT. This CDR3 is 15 amino acids long.

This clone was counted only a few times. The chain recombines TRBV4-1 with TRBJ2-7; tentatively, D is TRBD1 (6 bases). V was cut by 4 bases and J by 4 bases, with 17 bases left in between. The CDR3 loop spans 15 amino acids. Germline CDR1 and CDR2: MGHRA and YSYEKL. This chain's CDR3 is CASSRIGDNAYEQYF. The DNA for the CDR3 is TGCGCCAGCAGCCGAATCGGGGACAACGCTTACGAGCAGTACTTC.

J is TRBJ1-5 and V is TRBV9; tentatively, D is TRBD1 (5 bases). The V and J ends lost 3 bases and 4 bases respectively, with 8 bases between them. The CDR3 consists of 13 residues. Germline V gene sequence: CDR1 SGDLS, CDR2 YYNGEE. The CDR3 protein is CASSEAGNQPQHF. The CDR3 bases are TGTGCCAGCAGCGAGGCAGGGAATCAGCCCCAGCATTTT.

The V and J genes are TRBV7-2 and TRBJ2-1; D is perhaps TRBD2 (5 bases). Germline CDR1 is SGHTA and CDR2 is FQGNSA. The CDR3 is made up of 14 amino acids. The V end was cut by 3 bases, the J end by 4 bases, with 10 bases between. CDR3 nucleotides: TGTGCCAGCAGCTTGCCGGGATCTTACAATGAGCAGTTCTTC. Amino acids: CASSLPGSYNEQFF.

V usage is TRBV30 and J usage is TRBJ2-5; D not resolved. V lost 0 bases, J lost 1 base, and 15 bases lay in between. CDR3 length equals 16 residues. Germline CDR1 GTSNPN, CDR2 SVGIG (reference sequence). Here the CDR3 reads CAWSVAGFTVQETQYF. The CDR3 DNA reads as TGTGCCTGGAGTGTAGCCGGTTTTACCGTCCAAGAGACCCAGTACTTC.

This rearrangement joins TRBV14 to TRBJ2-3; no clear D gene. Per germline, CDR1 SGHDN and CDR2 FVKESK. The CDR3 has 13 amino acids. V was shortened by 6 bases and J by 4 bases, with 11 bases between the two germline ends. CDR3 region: CASSPRLADTQYF. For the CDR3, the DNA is TGTGCCAGCAGTCCGAGACTGGCAGATACGCAGTATTTT.

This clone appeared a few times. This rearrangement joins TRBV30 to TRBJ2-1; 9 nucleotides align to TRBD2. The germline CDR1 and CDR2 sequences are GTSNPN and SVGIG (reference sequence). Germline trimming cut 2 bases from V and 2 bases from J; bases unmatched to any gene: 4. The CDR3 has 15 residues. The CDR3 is CAWSRLAVAYNEQFF. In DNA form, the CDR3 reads TGTGCCTGGAGTCGACTAGCGGTGGCCTACAATGAGCAGTTCTTC.

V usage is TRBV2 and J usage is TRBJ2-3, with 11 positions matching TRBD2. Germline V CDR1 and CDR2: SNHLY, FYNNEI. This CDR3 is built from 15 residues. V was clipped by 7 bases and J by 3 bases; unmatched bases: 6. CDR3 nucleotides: TGTGCCAGCATCTCGGCTAGCGGGGGGACAGATACGCAGTATTTT. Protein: CASISASGGTDTQYF.

Written as DNA, the CDR3 is TGTGCCGGACAGGGTAGACGAGACACTGAAGCTTTCTTT. It specifies CAGQGRRDTEAFF. The gene calls are TRBV7-9 and TRBJ1-1; 8 bases are shared with TRBD1. With 11 bases clipped from V and 3 bases from J, the junction kept 8 bases outside the gene matches. The CDR3 contains 13 residues. Germline CDR1 and CDR2: SEHNR and FQNEAQ (reference sequence).

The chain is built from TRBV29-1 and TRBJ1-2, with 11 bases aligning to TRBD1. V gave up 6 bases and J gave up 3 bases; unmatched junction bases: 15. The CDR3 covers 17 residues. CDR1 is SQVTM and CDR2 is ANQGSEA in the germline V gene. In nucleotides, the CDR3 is TGCAGCGTACGAATCCGAGGACAGGGGGCGCAGGACTATGGCTACACCTTC. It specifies CSVRIRGQGAQDYGYTF.

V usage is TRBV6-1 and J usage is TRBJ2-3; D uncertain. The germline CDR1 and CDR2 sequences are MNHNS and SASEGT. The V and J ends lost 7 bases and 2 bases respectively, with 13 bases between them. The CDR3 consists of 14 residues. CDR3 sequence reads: CASTVLVPTDTQYF. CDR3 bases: TGTGCCAGCACTGTCCTAGTCCCCACAGATACGCAGTATTTT.

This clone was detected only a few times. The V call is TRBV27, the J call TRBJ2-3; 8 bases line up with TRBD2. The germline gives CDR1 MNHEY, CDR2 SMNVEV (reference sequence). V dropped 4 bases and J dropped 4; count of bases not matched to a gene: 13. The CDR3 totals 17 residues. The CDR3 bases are TGTGCCAGCAGTTCGCGGGGGGACACCGGAGGGGCAGATACGCAGTATTTT. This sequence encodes CASSSRGDTGGADTQYF.

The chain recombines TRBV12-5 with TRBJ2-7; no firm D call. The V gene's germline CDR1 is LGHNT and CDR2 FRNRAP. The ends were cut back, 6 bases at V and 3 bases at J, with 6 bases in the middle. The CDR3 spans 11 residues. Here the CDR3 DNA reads TGTGCTAGTGGCTCCAGCTACGAGCAGTACTTC. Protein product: CASGSSYEQYF.

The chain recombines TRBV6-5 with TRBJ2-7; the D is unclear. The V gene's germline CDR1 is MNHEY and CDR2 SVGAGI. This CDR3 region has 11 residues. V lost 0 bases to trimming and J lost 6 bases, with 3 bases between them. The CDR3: CASSYSREQYF. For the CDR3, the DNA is TGTGCCAGCAGTTACTCTCGCGAGCAGTACTTC.

CDR3 sequence reads: CASSYQNSPLHF. CDR3 coding DNA: TGTGCCAGCAGTTACCAGAATTCACCCCTCCACTTT. The chain recombines TRBV6-5 with TRBJ1-6; no definite D call. The CDR3 is made up of 12 amino acids. Trimming shortened V by 2 bases and J by 7 bases, and 3 bases separated the two germline ends. Germline V gene data show CDR1 as MNHEY and CDR2 as SVGAGI.

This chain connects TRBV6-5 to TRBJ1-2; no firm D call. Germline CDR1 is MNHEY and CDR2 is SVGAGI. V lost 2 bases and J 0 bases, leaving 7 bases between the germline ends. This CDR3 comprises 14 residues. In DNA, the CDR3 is TGTGCCAGCAGTTACGGGCCGGCTAACTATGGCTACACCTTC. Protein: CASSYGPANYGYTF.

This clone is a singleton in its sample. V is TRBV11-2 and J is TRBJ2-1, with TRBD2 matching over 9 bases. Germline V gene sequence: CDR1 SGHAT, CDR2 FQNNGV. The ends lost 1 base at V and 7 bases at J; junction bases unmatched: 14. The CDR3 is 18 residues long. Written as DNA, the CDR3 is TGTGCCAGCAGCTTAGTGGGTTGGGGAGCGGGAGGCATGAATGAGCAGTTCTTC. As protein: CASSLVGWGAGGMNEQFF.

The CDR3 DNA sequence: TGCGCCAGCAGCTTGGGACTTATGAACACTGAAGCTTTCTTT. Residues: CASSLGLMNTEAFF. The genes are TRBV5-1 and TRBJ1-1; D unclear. Germline loops: CDR1 SGHRS, CDR2 YFSETQ. The length of the CDR3 is 14 residues. Trimming removed 0 bases at V and 0 bases at J, with 6 bases between.